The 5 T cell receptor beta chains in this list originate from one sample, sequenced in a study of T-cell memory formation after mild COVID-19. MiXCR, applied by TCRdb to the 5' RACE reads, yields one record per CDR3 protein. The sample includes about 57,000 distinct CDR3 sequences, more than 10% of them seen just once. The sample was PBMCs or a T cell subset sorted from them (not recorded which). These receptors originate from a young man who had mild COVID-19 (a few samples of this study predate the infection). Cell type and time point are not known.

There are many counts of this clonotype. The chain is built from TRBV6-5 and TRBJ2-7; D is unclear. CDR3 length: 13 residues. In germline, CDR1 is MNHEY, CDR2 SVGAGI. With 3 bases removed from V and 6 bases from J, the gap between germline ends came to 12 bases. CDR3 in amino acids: CASSYGSVFEQYF. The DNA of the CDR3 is TGTGCCAGCAGTTATGGGTCCGTTTTCGAGCAGTACTTC.

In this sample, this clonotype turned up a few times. The CDR3 protein is CASSVGWGTEAFF. DNA for the CDR3: TGTGCCAGCAGCGTCGGGTGGGGCACTGAAGCTTTCTTT. The rearrangement joins TRBV7-2 to TRBJ1-1, with D unresolved. V lost 5 bases to trimming and J lost 4 bases, with 11 bases between them. CDR3 length: 13 amino acids. Germline V gene lookup returns CDR1 SGHTA and CDR2 FQGNSA.

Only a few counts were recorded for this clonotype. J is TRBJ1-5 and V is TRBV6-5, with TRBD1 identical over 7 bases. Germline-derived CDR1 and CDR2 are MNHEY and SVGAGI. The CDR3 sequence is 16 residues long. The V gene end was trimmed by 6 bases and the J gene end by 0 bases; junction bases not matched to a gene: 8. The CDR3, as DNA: TGTGCCAGCAGCGGGGGGACAGCCGATAGCAATCAGCCCCAGCATTTT. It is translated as CASSGGTADSNQPQHF.

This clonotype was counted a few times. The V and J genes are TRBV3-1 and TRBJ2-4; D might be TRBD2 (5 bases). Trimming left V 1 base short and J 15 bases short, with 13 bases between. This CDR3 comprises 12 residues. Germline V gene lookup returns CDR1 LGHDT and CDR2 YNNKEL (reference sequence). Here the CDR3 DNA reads TGTGCCAGCAGCCAAGGAGAGGGTCCTATGTACTTC. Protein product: CASSQGEGPMYF.

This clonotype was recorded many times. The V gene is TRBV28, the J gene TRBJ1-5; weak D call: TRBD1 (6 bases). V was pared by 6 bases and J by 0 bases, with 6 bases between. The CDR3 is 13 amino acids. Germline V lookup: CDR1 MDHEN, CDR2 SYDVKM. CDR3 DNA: TGTGCCAGCAGACAGGGTAGCAATCAGCCCCAGCATTTT. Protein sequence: CASRQGSNQPQHF.